This T cell receptor beta chain emerged from a study of T cells in Graves' hyperthyroidism and ophthalmopathy. About the research overall: At the time of initial diagnosis and before any treatment, peripheral blood was collected.

In this sample, this clonotype turned up many times. Amplification yielded TCR beta CDR3 regions, with RNA transcripts as the source. With the HTBI primer set, the TCR CDR3 went through a first round of RT-PCR. From the multiplex PCR reads, TCRdb called clonotypes with MiXCR, one entry per CDR3 protein. The top ten hold about 20% of the sample, which has about 410,000 distinct CDR3 sequences, more than 14% seen once. The CDR3 sequence is 15 residues long. J gave up 6 bases and V 2 bases, and 6 bases lay outside the gene matches. Germline V lookup: CDR1 SGDLS, CDR2 YYNGEE. The chain has TRBV9 and TRBJ1-5; 9 bases line up with TRBD1. Sequencing was performed on blood. This sequence originates from a woman in her twenties or thirties with Graves' ophthalmopathy. The CDR3 reads CASSVTGGEGQPQHF. The DNA of the CDR3 is TGTGCCAGCAGCGTCACAGGGGGCGAGGGTCAGCCCCAGCATTTT.